Listed here is a single TCR beta chain. This sample was included in a study of blood T cell repertoires in COVID-19. Turning to the study itself: Researchers got acute and convalescent COVID-19 samples from the United States, Italy and Spain. The cDNA or gDNA used as material had been derived from T cells, B-cell-depleted T cells, or PBMCs.

Germline CDR1 and CDR2: SGHVS and FNYEAQ. V trimming: 5 bases; J trimming: 6 bases; junction bases outside the gene matches: 6. The CDR3 sequence is 13 residues long. Per the authors' pipeline: Reference gene primers were amplified, and this amplification served to estimate nucleated cell counts. Only in-frame clones appear in the TCRdb table, and some are missing; sequencing was by immunoSEQ multiplex PCR. V and J calls and clone size are as listed in that table; D and trimming were resolved from the DNA. The sample gives about 140,000 clones, 70% to 85% of which show up once; under 9.5% is in the top ten.

The specimen was peripheral blood. This chain uses TRBV7-6 with TRBJ1-1; 7 nucleotides agree with TRBD1. The TCR was taken from a woman of 80 years or more in a cohort sampled during active or convalescent COVID-19. The CDR3 nucleotides are TGTGCCAGCAGCCCAGGGGGTTGGGCTGAAGCTTTCTTT. Translation: CASSPGGWAEAFF.